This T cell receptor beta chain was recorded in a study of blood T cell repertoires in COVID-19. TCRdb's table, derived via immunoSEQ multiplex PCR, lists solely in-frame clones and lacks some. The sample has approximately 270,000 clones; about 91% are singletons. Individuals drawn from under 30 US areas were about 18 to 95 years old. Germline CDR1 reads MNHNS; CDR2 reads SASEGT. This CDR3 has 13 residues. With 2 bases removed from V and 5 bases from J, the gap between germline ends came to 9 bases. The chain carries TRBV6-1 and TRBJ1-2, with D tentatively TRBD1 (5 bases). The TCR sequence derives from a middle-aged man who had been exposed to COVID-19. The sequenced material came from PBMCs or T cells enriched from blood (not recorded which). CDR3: CASSEQGRYGYTF. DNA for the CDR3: TGTGCCAGCAGTGAACAGGGAAGGTATGGCTACACCTTC.